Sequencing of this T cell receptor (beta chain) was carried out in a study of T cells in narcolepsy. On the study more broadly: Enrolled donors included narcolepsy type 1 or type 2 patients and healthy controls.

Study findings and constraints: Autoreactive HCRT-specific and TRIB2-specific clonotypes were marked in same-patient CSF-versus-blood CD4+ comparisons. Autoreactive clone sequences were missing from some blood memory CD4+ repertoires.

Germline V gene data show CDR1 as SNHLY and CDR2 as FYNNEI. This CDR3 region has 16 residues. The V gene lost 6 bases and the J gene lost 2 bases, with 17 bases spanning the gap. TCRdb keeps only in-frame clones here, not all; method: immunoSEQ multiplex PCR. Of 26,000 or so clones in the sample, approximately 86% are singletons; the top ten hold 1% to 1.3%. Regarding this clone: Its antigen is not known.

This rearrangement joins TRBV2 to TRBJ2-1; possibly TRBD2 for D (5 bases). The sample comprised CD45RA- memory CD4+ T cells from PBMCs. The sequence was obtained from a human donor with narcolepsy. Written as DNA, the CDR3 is TGTGCCAGCAGACCCAGGACCCAGAGGGCCTACAATGAGCAGTTCTTC. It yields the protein CASRPRTQRAYNEQFF.